The 29 T cell receptor beta chains below were found in one sample sequenced in a study of blood T cell repertoires in COVID-19. Generated by immunoSEQ multiplex PCR, the TCRdb table keeps only in-frame clones and is missing some. The top ten hold under 5% of the sample, which has about 64,000 clones, around nine tenths seen once. Sequencing used peripheral blood. These receptor sequences come from a man in his 70s with acute or convalescent COVID-19.

This chain connects TRBV7-9 to TRBJ2-2, with a possible D match to TRBD2 (7 bases). The CDR3 loop spans 13 amino acids. With 7 bases removed from V and 6 bases from J, the gap between germline ends came to 12 bases. The V gene's germline CDR1 is SEHNR and CDR2 FQNEAQ (reference sequence). In DNA, the CDR3 is TGTGCCAGCACCCGGGGGGCGGCCGGGGAGCTGTTTTTT. As protein: CASTRGAAGELFF.

The chain is built from TRBV10-3 and TRBJ1-1, with a weak D call TRBD1 (5 bases). The CDR3 is made up of 13 amino acids. CDR1 and CDR2 from the germline V gene are ENHRY and SYGVKD. The V gene lost 9 bases and the J gene lost 4 bases, with 15 bases spanning the gap. The CDR3, as DNA: TGTGCCATTTCGACCCTGGGGGGCACTGAAGCTTTCTTT. It is translated as CAISTLGGTEAFF.

This clone appeared once. The rearrangement uses TRBV7-8 and TRBJ1-6; 8 nucleotides line up with TRBD1. The CDR3 length is 16 residues. Trimming removed 2 bases from V and 6 bases from J; junction bases left unmatched: 6. Germline V gene data show CDR1 as SGHVS and CDR2 as FQNEAQ. DNA for the CDR3: TGTGCCAGCAGCTTACACCGGGACAGGAGTAATTCACCCCTCCACTTT. Its protein is CASSLHRDRSNSPLHF.

The chain links TRBV6-5 to TRBJ2-7; TRBD1 matches at 7 bases. J gave up 5 bases and V 4 bases, and 8 bases lay outside the gene matches. The germline V gene has CDR1 MNHEY and CDR2 SVGAGI. The length of the CDR3 is 14 residues. The CDR3 DNA reads TGTGCCAGCAGTTTGAACAGGGGTTATGACGAGCAGTACTTC. It encodes CASSLNRGYDEQYF.

V gene TRBV4-2 combines with J gene TRBJ2-2, with 11 nucleotides matching TRBD1. The germline gives CDR1 LGHNA, CDR2 YNFKEQ. This CDR3 region has 15 residues. Trimming at V came to 5 bases and at J to 5 bases, leaving 4 bases not matched to a gene. In DNA, the CDR3 is TGTGCCAGCAGCTACGGGACAGGGGGAACCGGGGAGCTGTTTTTT. As protein: CASSYGTGGTGELFF.

The rearrangement joins TRBV19 to TRBJ1-2, with D maybe TRBD1 (6 bases). V lost 1 base, J lost 6 bases, and 15 bases lay in between. CDR3 length: 15 amino acids. In germline, CDR1 is LNHDA, CDR2 SQIVND (reference sequence). CDR3 in DNA: TGTGCCAGTAGTATAGCCACAGGGAGTTGGGATGGCTACACCTTC. It translates to CASSIATGSWDGYTF. The whole variable domain, remainder taken from reference TRBV19 and TRBJ1-2, is DGGITQSPKYLFRKEGQNVTLSCEQNLNHDAMYWYRQDPGQGLRLIYYSQIVNDFQKGDIAEGYSVSREKKESFPLTVTSAQKNPTAFYLCASSIATGSWDGYTFGSGTRLTVV.

This chain joins TRBV5-1 and TRBJ1-1; TRBD1 might be the D (5 bases). The CDR3 consists of 13 residues. The V and J ends lost 2 bases and 5 bases respectively, with 10 bases between them. Germline V lookup: CDR1 SGHRS, CDR2 YFSETQ. The CDR3 here is CASSFRGRTEAFF. CDR3 bases: TGCGCCAGCAGCTTTAGGGGTCGAACTGAAGCTTTCTTT.

The chain joins TRBV4-3 to TRBJ2-5; perhaps TRBD2 as D (6 bases). CDR3 length: 15 amino acids. The germline V and J ends were trimmed by 4 bases and 7 bases, with 19 bases remaining between them. From germline, CDR1 is LGHNA and CDR2 YSLEER. Written as DNA, the CDR3 is TGCGCCAGCAGCCCAGATTGGGAGGAACGGTGGACCCAGTACTTC. This gives the protein CASSPDWEERWTQYF.

The rearrangement links TRBV5-4 to TRBJ1-6; tentatively, D is TRBD1 (5 bases). V lost 4 bases to trimming and J lost 5 bases, with 13 bases between them. The CDR3 runs to 15 residues. Germline values: CDR1 SGHNT, CDR2 YYREEE (reference sequence). CDR3 amino acids: CASSPPGTNNSPLHF. DNA of the CDR3: TGTGCCAGCAGCCCCCCCGGGACTAATAATTCACCCCTCCACTTT.

A single count supports this clone. V is TRBV4-2 and J is TRBJ1-6, with D possibly being TRBD1 (6 bases). The germline CDR1 and CDR2 sequences are LGHNA and YNFKEQ. The CDR3 spans 16 residues. V gave up 3 bases and J gave up 5 bases, with 14 bases separating them. The CDR3 region is CASSHDQGRDNSPLHF. The CDR3 bases are TGTGCCAGCAGCCACGACCAGGGGAGGGATAATTCACCCCTCCACTTT.

V usage is TRBV6-1 and J usage is TRBJ1-5; the D gene is possibly TRBD1 (5 bases). The germline V gene has CDR1 MNHNS and CDR2 SASEGT. The CDR3 is 15 residues long. Trimming stripped 1 base from V and 2 bases from J, with 9 bases between. The CDR3 here is CASSEEGLGNQPQHF. The CDR3 coding sequence is TGTGCCAGCAGTGAAGAGGGGTTAGGCAATCAGCCCCAGCATTTT.

The chain recombines TRBV7-3 with TRBJ1-1, with D uncertain. The CDR3 totals 13 residues. V lost 6 bases to trimming and J lost 0 bases, with 8 bases between them. CDR1 and CDR2 (germline): SGHTA, FQGTGA. The CDR3 sequence: CASSNYLNTEAFF. The CDR3 region has the DNA TGTGCCAGCAGTAACTATTTGAACACTGAAGCTTTCTTT.

The gene calls are TRBV24-1 and TRBJ2-5, with 7 nucleotides matching TRBD2. The CDR3 is made up of 16 amino acids. The ends lost 1 base at V and 2 bases at J; junction bases unmatched: 6. Germline CDR1 and CDR2: KGHDR and SFDVKD. CDR3 bases: TGTGCCACCAGTGATTTTTTAGTGGGGGGGCAAGAGACCCAGTACTTC. As protein: CATSDFLVGGQETQYF.

The gene calls are TRBV27 and TRBJ1-6, with 8 nucleotides matching TRBD1. The junction had 11 bases not matched to a gene; V was cut back by 4 bases and J by 9 bases. Per the germline V gene, CDR1 is MNHEY and CDR2 is SMNVEV (reference sequence). The length of the CDR3 is 16 residues. The CDR3 reads CASSSTRTGSGSPLHF. The CDR3 coding sequence is TGTGCCAGCAGTTCCACCCGGACAGGGTCTGGTTCACCCCTCCACTTT.

This chain uses TRBV7-3 with TRBJ1-2; 12 positions agree with TRBD1. Germline V gene sequence: CDR1 SGHTA, CDR2 FQGTGA. The CDR3 has 15 amino acids. Losses at the gene ends were 6 bases for V and 4 bases for J; bases not matched to a gene: 6. CDR3 in DNA: TGTGCCAGCAGTCCCGGGACAGGGGGCACCTATGGCTACACCTTC. This gives the protein CASSPGTGGTYGYTF.

To note about this clone: Other DNA sequences in this specimen translate into the identical CDR3. The V call is TRBV29-1, the J call TRBJ2-7; 7 nucleotides line up with TRBD1. Germline lookup yields CDR1 SQVTM and CDR2 ANQGSEA. The CDR3 has 14 residues. The V and J ends lost 3 bases and 3 bases, in that order; junction bases with no gene match: 8. As DNA, the CDR3 is TGCAGCGTTGAGGACCCGGACAGGAACTACGAGCAGTACTTC. The encoded protein is CSVEDPDRNYEQYF.

V gene TRBV11-2 combines with J gene TRBJ2-7; 8 positions match TRBD1. This CDR3 region has 15 residues. Germline V lookup: CDR1 SGHAT, CDR2 FQNNGV. Trimming removed 4 bases from V and 5 bases from J; junction bases left unmatched: 10. The CDR3 protein is CASSSLRGPRNEQYF. Here the CDR3 DNA reads TGTGCCAGCAGCTCCCTCAGGGGGCCTCGGAACGAGCAGTACTTC.

V gene TRBV7-6 combines with J gene TRBJ1-4; possibly TRBD1 for D (6 bases). V lost 5 bases and J 6 bases, leaving 13 bases between the germline ends. The CDR3 runs to 14 residues. Germline V lookup: CDR1 SGHVS, CDR2 FNYEAQ. The CDR3 DNA reads as TGTGCCAGCAGCCTGGTAAGACAGGATGAAAAACTGTTTTTT. Amino acids: CASSLVRQDEKLFF.

As regards this clone: The CDR3 does not close with the conserved phenylalanine or tryptophan, likely indicating a read error. The DNA is omitted, as the CDR3 cannot be located on it reliably, and the CDR3 follows TCRdb's listing. The chain recombines TRBV6-6 with TRBJ1-5; the D segment call TRBD1 is taken from the table without a DNA check. Both ends counted, the CDR3 spans 14 residues. The germline gives CDR1 MNHNY, CDR2 SVGAGI (reference sequence). Here the CDR3 reads CASSDTGAVVLGPI.

The chain combines TRBV6-5 with TRBJ2-1, with 14 bases matching TRBD2. Germline CDR1 and CDR2: MNHEY and SVGAGI. J lost 5 bases, V lost 4 bases, and 1 base had no gene match. There are 15 residues in the CDR3. CDR3 residues: CASSWGLAGDNEQFF. The CDR3 DNA reads TGTGCCAGCAGTTGGGGACTAGCGGGGGACAATGAGCAGTTCTTC.

V gene TRBV27 combines with J gene TRBJ2-3; 7 bases line up with TRBD1. V lost 3 bases and J lost 2; bases outside the gene matches: 5. CDR1 and CDR2 (germline): MNHEY, SMNVEV (reference sequence). This CDR3 is built from 15 residues. The CDR3 loop is CASSFVTGATDTQYF. CDR3 DNA sequence: TGTGCCAGCAGTTTTGTAACAGGGGCCACAGATACGCAGTATTTT.

This clone was observed once. V and J are TRBV29-1 and TRBJ1-1; D perhaps matches TRBD1 (5 bases). There are 14 residues in the CDR3. The V gene's germline CDR1 is SQVTM and CDR2 ANQGSEA. Trimming pared 6 bases from V and 0 bases from J, leaving 14 bases between. This CDR3 is CSVGAGRVNTEAFF. As DNA, the CDR3 is TGCAGCGTGGGAGCGGGCAGGGTGAACACTGAAGCTTTCTTT.

The rearrangement links TRBV24-1 to TRBJ2-1; TRBD1 aligns across 8 bases. Trimming at V came to 6 bases and at J to 5 bases, leaving 11 bases not matched to a gene. The CDR3 sequence is 16 residues long. Germline CDR1 is KGHDR and CDR2 is SFDVKD. In DNA form, the CDR3 reads TGTGCCACCAGTACCCAGGGGGCCCACGGGAACAATGAGCAGTTCTTC. Protein sequence: CATSTQGAHGNNEQFF.

V usage is TRBV11-2 and J usage is TRBJ2-7, with a tentative D call TRBD1 (6 bases). Germline CDR1 reads SGHAT; CDR2 reads FQNNGV. Trimming took off 7 bases at V and 5 bases at J, with 18 bases between the two ends. CDR3 length: 14 residues. For the CDR3, the DNA is TGTGCCAGCACCAAAGTTGGGGGCTTCCACGAGCAGTACTTC. It translates to CASTKVGGFHEQYF.

The chain links TRBV5-1 to TRBJ1-4; a weak D match, TRBD1 (6 bases). CDR1 and CDR2 from the germline V gene are SGHRS and YFSETQ. This CDR3 has 15 amino acids. Trimming cost V 4 bases and J 7 bases, with 17 bases left between them. The CDR3 DNA sequence: TGCGCCAGCAGCCTTTCATCACAGGGCGGTGAAAAACTGTTTTTT. Protein sequence: CASSLSSQGGEKLFF.

V and J are TRBV5-3 and TRBJ1-4; 9 bases fit TRBD1. TRBV5-3 falls under the ORF class, with uncertain function. CDR3 size: 19 residues. Trimming removed 4 bases from V and 0 bases from J; junction bases left unmatched: 13. CDR3 bases: TGTGCCAGAAGCCTTGTTGTGGGACAGGGACTAGCAACTAATGAAAAACTGTTTTTT. Translation: CARSLVVGQGLATNEKLFF.

The chain combines TRBV27 with TRBJ1-1; TRBD1 agrees at 8 bases. This CDR3 region has 15 residues. Germline CDR1 and CDR2: MNHEY and SMNVEV (reference sequence). The V gene end was trimmed by 5 bases and the J gene end by 0 bases; junction bases not matched to a gene: 5. The CDR3 sequence: CASSTGGVMNTEAFF. In DNA, the CDR3 is TGTGCCAGCAGTACAGGGGGAGTCATGAACACTGAAGCTTTCTTT.

The chain couples TRBV29-1 to TRBJ2-7, with D tentatively TRBD2 (6 bases). The CDR3 sequence is 12 residues long. Germline V gives CDR1 SQVTM, CDR2 ANQGSEA. V dropped 4 bases and J dropped 6 bases, with 13 bases sitting between them. CDR3 region: CSVGGDSSEQYF. Here the CDR3 DNA reads TGCAGCGTTGGGGGGGACTCGAGCGAGCAGTACTTC.

CDR3 sequence: CASSRILDNFYEQYF. The CDR3 DNA follows: TGTGCCAGCAGCCGGATATTGGACAATTTCTACGAGCAGTACTTC. The chain links TRBV5-6 to TRBJ2-7; tentatively, D is TRBD1 (5 bases). This CDR3 comprises 15 residues. Germline CDR1 and CDR2: SGHDT and YYEEEE. Trimming left V 4 bases short and J 3 bases short, with 17 bases between. Drawing the rest from reference TRBV5-6 and TRBJ2-7, the complete variable domain is DAGVTQSPTHLIKTRGQQVTLRCSPKSGHDTVSWYQQALGQGPQFIFQYYEEEERQRGNFPDRFSGHQFPNYSSELNVNALLLGDSALYLCASSRILDNFYEQYFGPGTRLTVT.